Listed here is a single TCR beta chain. The data belong to a study of blood T cell repertoires in COVID-19. Libraries were prepared by immunoSEQ multiplex PCR; TCRdb keeps only in-frame clonotypes and omits some of them. The sample gives about 21,000 clones, approximately 90% of which show up once; approximately 17% is in the top ten. Germline V gene sequence: CDR1 LGHDT, CDR2 YNNKEL (reference sequence). CDR3 length: 14 residues. V was shortened by 1 base and J by 7 bases, with 13 bases between the two germline ends. The clonotype was recovered from a man between 65 and 79 years old with active COVID-19. The sample was peripheral blood. V and J are TRBV3-1 (or the pseudogene TRBV3-2) and TRBJ1-1; D gene ambiguous. The CDR3 sequence: CASSQVSREGEAFF. As DNA, the CDR3 is TGTGCCAGCAGCCAAGTCAGTAGGGAGGGTGAAGCTTTCTTT.